Below are 20 T cell receptor beta chains sequenced from a single sample in a study of identical twins. TCRdb re-called the 5' RACE reads through MiXCR, storing one row per CDR3 protein. The sample includes around 1.7 million distinct CDR3 sequences, about 31% seen only once; the top ten take about 0.25%. Sequenced sample: cord blood. The origin of the receptors is a newborn girl in good health.

The rearrangement joins TRBV27 to TRBJ2-7, with 7 bases fitting TRBD1. This CDR3 is 14 amino acids long. Trimming took 5 bases from V and 3 from J; bases not matched to a gene: 7. CDR1 and CDR2 (germline): MNHEY, SMNVEV (reference sequence). CDR3 sequence: CASSPQRQGYEQYF. The CDR3 DNA reads TGTGCCAGCAGTCCCCAACGACAGGGCTACGAGCAGTACTTC.

Turning to this clonotype: At one of its ends the junction is not consistent with the germline gene, which may arise from a read error. The chain uses TRBV28 and TRBJ1-5; D possibly corresponds to TRBD1 (5 bases). The CDR3 extends over 15 amino acids. The germline V gene encodes CDR1 MDHEN and CDR2 SYDVKM. The CDR3 sequence is CASSFLTRDSGPPHF. For the CDR3, the DNA is TGTGCCAGCAGTTTTCTTACCAGGGACTCCGGACCCCCCCACTTT.

The chain is built from TRBV28 and TRBJ2-5; 12 bases match TRBD2. The CDR3 runs to 18 residues. Germline V gene lookup returns CDR1 MDHEN and CDR2 SYDVKM. V shed 5 bases, J shed 11 bases, and the junction held 21 bases outside the gene matches. The CDR3 DNA reads TGTGCCAGCAGTCCCATAATACGACTAGCGGGAGTGGGCAATGAGCAGTACTTC. It codes for CASSPIIRLAGVGNEQYF. Full variable domain (outside the CDR3, taken from reference TRBV28 and TRBJ2-5): DVKVTQSSRYLVKRTGEKVFLECVQDMDHENMFWYRQDPGLGLRLIYFSYDVKMKEKGDIPEGYSVSREKKERFSLILESASTNQTSMYLCASSPIIRLAGVGNEQYFGPGTRLLVL.

This clonotype was detected only a few times. The chain couples TRBV12-3 or TRBV12-4 to TRBJ1-1, with 7 bases aligning to TRBD1. This CDR3 is 15 amino acids long. V lost 3 bases and J lost 4; bases outside the gene matches: 8. The CDR3 spells CASSFGNDRATEAFF. The CDR3, as DNA: TGTGCCAGCAGTTTTGGGAACGACAGGGCCACTGAAGCTTTCTTT.

This clonotype has only a few counts. The CDR3 DNA reads as TGTGCCAGCCAGATAGCGGGAGCGGGCTCCTACAATGAGCAGTTCTTC. It encodes CASQIAGAGSYNEQFF. V and J are TRBV28 and TRBJ2-1, with 9 nucleotides matching TRBD2. The CDR3 contains 16 residues. The J segment lost 0 bases and the V segment lost 8 bases, leaving 8 bases of the junction unmatched. CDR1 MDHEN and CDR2 SYDVKM come from the germline V gene.

This clonotype was found many times. The J gene is TRBJ2-7, the V gene TRBV20-1; the D gene is possibly TRBD1 (6 bases). The CDR3 totals 13 residues. The V gene's germline CDR1 is DFQATT and CDR2 SNEGSKA (reference sequence). Trimming stripped 1 base from V and 3 bases from J, with 10 bases between. The CDR3: CSARGQAHYEQYF. CDR3 DNA sequence: TGCAGTGCTAGAGGACAGGCCCACTACGAGCAGTACTTC.

V is TRBV5-1 and J is TRBJ1-1; D possibly corresponds to TRBD1 (5 bases). The V and J ends lost 4 bases and 7 bases respectively, with 17 bases between them. The CDR3 contains 14 residues. Germline CDR1 SGHRS, CDR2 YFSETQ. The CDR3 spells CASSLDIPAHEAFF. CDR3 sequence (DNA): TGCGCCAGCAGCCTGGACATTCCCGCGCATGAAGCTTTCTTT. Full variable domain (remainder filled in from reference TRBV5-1 and TRBJ1-1): KAGVTQTPRYLIKTRGQQVTLSCSPISGHRSVSWYQQTPGQGLQFLFEYFSETQRNKGNFPGRFSGRQFSNSRSEMNVSTLELGDSALYLCASSLDIPAHEAFFGQGTRLTVV.

Remarks on this clonotype: The junction shows a germline mismatch at one end, possibly a read error. The J gene is TRBJ1-2, the V gene TRBV5-1; a possible D gene is TRBD1 (6 bases). The length of the CDR3 is 14 residues. CDR1 and CDR2 (germline): SGHRS, YFSETQ. The CDR3 reads CTSRLADRIYGYTF. The CDR3 nucleotides are TGCACCAGCCGCCTAGCGGACAGAATCTATGGCTACACCTTC.

The chain recombines TRBV27 with TRBJ2-7; possibly TRBD1 or TRBD2 for D (6 bases each). The CDR3 consists of 16 residues. The V gene's germline CDR1 is MNHEY and CDR2 SMNVEV (reference sequence). With 5 bases removed from V and 0 bases from J, the gap between germline ends came to 17 bases. CDR3 coding DNA: TGTGCCAGCAGTCCCGAAGGAGGGGGGAGCTCCTACGAGCAGTACTTC. This gives the protein CASSPEGGGSSYEQYF.

This clonotype was seen a handful of times. The chain links TRBV4-2 to TRBJ2-7, with D possibly called TRBD1 or TRBD2 (6 bases each). The germline V gene has CDR1 LGHNA and CDR2 YNFKEQ. This CDR3 contains 16 residues. The V and J ends lost 1 base and 2 bases respectively, with 15 bases between them. CDR3 sequence reads: CASSQVTGAVTYEQYF. CDR3 coding DNA: TGTGCCAGCAGCCAAGTGACGGGGGCCGTTACCTACGAGCAGTACTTC.

This clonotype appeared a few times. This chain uses TRBV10-3 with TRBJ1-1; D possibly corresponds to TRBD1 (6 bases). Germline values: CDR1 ENHRY, CDR2 SYGVKD. The CDR3 spans 14 residues. Trimming left V 11 bases short and J 0 bases short, with 16 bases between. Written as DNA, the CDR3 is TGTGCCTCCCGGACAGCCACCATGAACACTGAAGCTTTCTTT. This sequence encodes CASRTATMNTEAFF.

This chain joins TRBV20-1 and TRBJ2-1; D remains unclear. The CDR3 is 15 amino acids. In germline, CDR1 is DFQATT, CDR2 SNEGSKA (reference sequence). The V and J ends lost 1 base and 0 bases respectively, with 10 bases between them. The CDR3 DNA follows: TGCAGTGCTAGAGTCGGGTCGAGCTCCTACAATGAGCAGTTCTTC. Translating it yields CSARVGSSSYNEQFF.

The gene calls are TRBV12-3 or TRBV12-4 and TRBJ2-1; 7 positions agree with TRBD2. This CDR3 spans 14 amino acids. The J segment lost 8 bases and the V segment lost 1 base, leaving 5 bases of the junction unmatched. The CDR3 sequence: CASSLDGGFDEQFF. The DNA of the CDR3 is TGTGCCAGCAGTTTAGACGGGGGGTTCGATGAGCAGTTCTTC.

The V gene is TRBV3-1, the J gene TRBJ2-4; 7 nucleotides agree with TRBD2. The trim removed 3 bases at V and 4 bases at J, leaving 24 bases unmatched. The CDR3 has 21 residues. Germline V gene sequence: CDR1 LGHDT, CDR2 YNNKEL (reference sequence). The CDR3 spells CASSHRHWERGIINWKNIQYF. The CDR3 nucleotides read TGTGCCAGCAGCCACCGACATTGGGAGCGGGGAATAATCAACTGGAAAAACATTCAGTACTTC.

The chain employs TRBV7-2 and TRBJ2-7, with TRBD2 identical over 7 bases. The CDR3 sequence is 16 residues long. The V and J ends lost 5 bases and 3 bases, in that order; junction bases with no gene match: 13. Germline V CDR1 and CDR2: SGHTA, FQGNSA. CDR3 DNA: TGTGCCAGCAGCCAAGGGGCGGGGGTAGTCGGCTACGAGCAGTACTTC. It is translated as CASSQGAGVVGYEQYF.

V usage is TRBV10-3 and J usage is TRBJ2-7; the match to TRBD1 covers 8 bases. The V and J ends lost 10 bases and 3 bases, in that order; junction bases with no gene match: 8. The germline CDR1 and CDR2 sequences are ENHRY and SYGVKD. This CDR3 has 13 amino acids. The CDR3 spells CATHPTGDYEQYF. In DNA form, the CDR3 reads TGTGCCACCCACCCGACAGGGGACTACGAGCAGTACTTC.

The V call is TRBV6-5, the J call TRBJ2-3; D is unclear. Trimming removed 8 bases at V and 6 bases at J, with 9 bases between. Germline V gives CDR1 MNHEY, CDR2 SVGAGI. This CDR3 has 11 residues. The CDR3 loop is CASPPGDTQYF. The CDR3 nucleotides are TGTGCCAGCCCCCCCGGGGATACGCAGTATTTT.

Here the CDR3 DNA reads TGTGCCACCAGCAGAGTTGGTACTGGTGAGCAGTTCTTC. It specifies CATSRVGTGEQFF. The gene calls are TRBV15 and TRBJ2-1; D remains ambiguous. CDR1 is LNHNV and CDR2 is YYDKDF in the germline V gene (reference sequence). This CDR3 region has 13 residues. V lost 1 base and J lost 9, with 10 bases in between.

A few counts support this clonotype. This chain links TRBV27 with TRBJ2-3; TRBD1 aligns across 10 bases. This CDR3 is 15 amino acids long. V dropped 5 bases and J dropped 2; count of bases not matched to a gene: 4. Germline V gene sequence: CDR1 MNHEY, CDR2 SMNVEV (reference sequence). CDR3 sequence (DNA): TGTGCCAGCAGTGCGGGACAGGGGACCACAGATACGCAGTATTTT. It translates to CASSAGQGTTDTQYF.

The V and J genes are TRBV4-2 and TRBJ2-3; 8 bases line up with TRBD2. Trimming cost V 0 bases and J 0 bases; bases outside gene matches: 11. The CDR3 has 19 residues. CDR1 and CDR2 (germline): LGHNA, YNFKEQ. The CDR3 nucleotides read TGTGCCAGCAGCCAAGATGGACCATTACTAGCGGCTAGCACAGATACGCAGTATTTT. Protein product: CASSQDGPLLAASTDTQYF.